The 21 T cell receptor beta chains given below trace back to one sample, sequenced in a study of beta chain features in type 1 diabetes. Reverse transcription of all isolated RNA meant that expressed TCRB transcripts were sequenced. Using immunoSEQ multiplex PCR, the repertoire was profiled, and TCRdb retains in-frame clones only, with some absent. The profile shows 680,000 or so clones, 15% to 18% of them singletons. Sequenced: naive CD4+ T cells from blood. The receptors here all came from a man younger than 35 in good health.

The gene calls are TRBV7-9 and TRBJ1-1; unclear D gene. CDR3 length equals 13 residues. Germline CDR1 is SEHNR and CDR2 is FQNEAQ (reference sequence). V lost 1 base and J 5 bases, leaving 8 bases between the germline ends. The DNA for the CDR3 is TGTGCCAGCAGCTTAGAGGAGGATACTGAAGCTTTCTTT. Translating it yields CASSLEEDTEAFF.

This rearrangement joins TRBV5-6 to TRBJ2-7, with 7 bases lining up with TRBD1. Trimming at V came to 0 bases and at J to 2 bases, leaving 11 bases not matched to a gene. The CDR3 has 17 residues. Germline values: CDR1 SGHDT, CDR2 YYEEEE. The CDR3 spells CASSLAGTATPAYEQYF. For the CDR3, the DNA is TGTGCCAGCAGCTTGGCCGGGACAGCTACCCCTGCCTACGAGCAGTACTTC.

The V and J genes are TRBV7-2 and TRBJ2-5, with D uncertain. Germline CDR1 is SGHTA and CDR2 is FQGNSA. Trimming left V 1 base short and J 5 bases short, with 11 bases between. This CDR3 is 14 amino acids long. CDR3: CASSLGGWVETQYF. CDR3 DNA: TGTGCCAGCAGCTTAGGGGGTTGGGTGGAGACCCAGTACTTC. Filled out from reference TRBV7-2 and TRBJ2-5, the complete variable domain reads GAGVSQSPSNKVTEKGKDVELRCDPISGHTALYWYRQSLGQGLEFLIYFQGNSAPDKSGLPSDRFSAERTGGSVSTLTIQRTQQEDSAVYLCASSLGGWVETQYFGPGTRLLVL.

The table lists this clone with a count of one. J is TRBJ1-6 and V is TRBV7-2; D not resolved. V lost 6 bases, J lost 9 bases, and 15 bases lay in between. CDR1 and CDR2 (germline): SGHTA, FQGNSA. This CDR3 spans 14 amino acids. In DNA, the CDR3 is TGTGCCAGCAGTCCCCCGGGCTTCGGTTCACCCCTCCACTTT. This translates into CASSPPGFGSPLHF. Full variable domain (rest looked up from reference TRBV7-2 and TRBJ1-6): GAGVSQSPSNKVTEKGKDVELRCDPISGHTALYWYRQSLGQGLEFLIYFQGNSAPDKSGLPSDRFSAERTGGSVSTLTIQRTQQEDSAVYLCASSPPGFGSPLHFGNGTRLTVT.

This chain joins TRBV13 and TRBJ1-5; D possibly corresponds to TRBD1 (5 bases). Between the trimmed V and J ends, which lost 6 bases and 10 bases, there was a span of 16 bases. The CDR3 covers 13 residues. Germline CDR1 and CDR2: PRHDT and FYEKMQ (reference sequence). Here the CDR3 DNA reads TGTGCCAGCAGACCTTCCGGTGGGGGACCCCAGCATTTT. Protein sequence: CASRPSGGGPQHF.

The chain links TRBV28 to TRBJ2-3; perhaps TRBD2 as D (5 bases). Germline V CDR1 and CDR2: MDHEN, SYDVKM. Trimming took off 8 bases at V and 8 bases at J, with 8 bases between the two ends. The CDR3 has 10 amino acids. The CDR3 here is CASRDGTQYF. In nucleotides, the CDR3 is TGTGCCAGCCGGGATGGTACGCAGTATTTT.

The chain joins TRBV11-1 to TRBJ2-3, with a tentative D call TRBD2 (5 bases). The V end lost 2 bases, the J end lost 1 base, and 13 bases lay between the germline ends. This CDR3 contains 16 residues. CDR1 is SGHAT and CDR2 is FQDESV in the germline V gene (reference sequence). CDR3 coding DNA: TGTGCCAGCAGCTTATCCCTCGGGGTTGGCACAGATACGCAGTATTTT. As protein: CASSLSLGVGTDTQYF.

This clone was picked up one time. This sequence joins TRBV7-8 and TRBJ1-2; D is unclear. The V gene lost 3 bases and the J gene lost 6 bases, with 11 bases spanning the gap. The germline V gene encodes CDR1 SGHVS and CDR2 FQNEAQ. This CDR3 contains 13 residues. Here the CDR3 DNA reads TGTGCCAGCAGCTTTGGTCGTTTCGATGGCTACACCTTC. Amino acid sequence: CASSFGRFDGYTF.

This clone was counted between two and nine times. The CDR3 region is CSVEGRTGTTDTQYF. The CDR3, as DNA: TGCAGCGTTGAAGGACGGACAGGAACCACAGATACGCAGTATTTT. The chain employs TRBV29-1 and TRBJ2-3, with TRBD1 matching over 7 bases. The length of the CDR3 is 15 residues. Germline V CDR1 and CDR2: SQVTM, ANQGSEA. V dropped 1 base and J dropped 2; count of bases not matched to a gene: 6.

This clone was detected only a few times. The chain has TRBV6-5 and TRBJ1-1; 8 bases are a match to TRBD1. Looked up from germline, CDR1 is MNHEY and CDR2 is SVGAGI. CDR3 size: 15 residues. Trimming cost V 6 bases and J 1 base; bases outside gene matches: 7. The CDR3 reads CASRGQGLRNTEAFF. In DNA, the CDR3 is TGTGCCAGCAGAGGACAGGGACTACGGAACACTGAAGCTTTCTTT.

A note on this clone: The same CDR3 also results from other DNA sequences found in this sample. The rearrangement uses TRBV5-1 and TRBJ1-5, with TRBD1 identical over 9 bases. The V gene's germline CDR1 is SGHRS and CDR2 YFSETQ. The CDR3 length is 14 residues. V trimming: 5 bases; J trimming: 4 bases; junction bases outside the gene matches: 4. CDR3 region: CASSPGTGNQPQHF. As DNA, the CDR3 is TGCGCCAGCAGTCCCGGGACAGGGAATCAGCCCCAGCATTTT.

This clone occurred a few times. The genes are TRBV7-2 and TRBJ2-3, with a possible D match to TRBD2 (5 bases). The germline V and J ends were trimmed by 6 bases and 1 base, with 8 bases remaining between them. This CDR3 is built from 13 residues. Germline CDR1 reads SGHTA; CDR2 reads FQGNSA. The DNA of the CDR3 is TGTGCCAGCAGGATCGGGGGCACAGATACGCAGTATTTT. This gives the protein CASRIGGTDTQYF.

The rearrangement joins TRBV9 to TRBJ2-1; 9 nucleotides match TRBD1. The germline V gene encodes CDR1 SGDLS and CDR2 YYNGEE. The CDR3 is made up of 16 amino acids. V dropped 0 bases and J dropped 3; count of bases not matched to a gene: 4. The DNA for the CDR3 is TGTGCCAGCAGCGTAGGGACAGGGGTCGGCTACAATGAGCAGTTCTTC. Amino acids: CASSVGTGVGYNEQFF. Supplemented by reference TRBV9 and TRBJ2-1, the full variable domain reads DSGVTQTPKHLITATGQRVTLRCSPRSGDLSVYWYQQSLDQGLQFLIQYYNGEERAKGNILERFSAQQFPDLHSELNLSSLELGDSALYFCASSVGTGVGYNEQFFGPGTRLTVL.

J is TRBJ2-7 and V is TRBV10-3, with D possibly matching TRBD1 (5 bases). Germline values: CDR1 ENHRY, CDR2 SYGVKD. The CDR3 sequence is 15 residues long. Trimming pared 4 bases from V and 0 bases from J, leaving 13 bases between. The CDR3 protein is CAISGGQGDSYEQYF. In DNA form, the CDR3 reads TGTGCCATCAGTGGTGGTCAGGGTGACTCCTACGAGCAGTACTTC.

This sequence joins TRBV19 and TRBJ2-7, with 8 nucleotides matching TRBD1. V was clipped by 1 base and J by 6 bases; unmatched bases: 11. CDR3 length: 16 amino acids. From germline, CDR1 is LNHDA and CDR2 SQIVND (reference sequence). The CDR3: CASSIGVWTGIREQYF. The CDR3 DNA is TGTGCCAGTAGTATAGGTGTTTGGACAGGGATCCGCGAGCAGTACTTC.

This chain uses TRBV29-1 with TRBJ2-5; D ambiguous. The germline gives CDR1 SQVTM, CDR2 ANQGSEA. Trimming stripped 7 bases from V and 2 bases from J, with 20 bases between. The CDR3 contains 15 residues. The DNA for the CDR3 is TGCAGCGCCCTCTCCTCTATCCACTCTCAAGAGACCCAGTACTTC. This translates into CSALSSIHSQETQYF.

This clone was seen ten or more times. Different DNA sequences within this sample yield the same CDR3. The chain couples TRBV7-9 to TRBJ2-7; TRBD1 matches 7 bases. Looked up from germline, CDR1 is SEHNR and CDR2 is FQNEAQ (reference sequence). The CDR3 totals 14 residues. The junction had 4 bases not matched to a gene; V was cut back by 5 bases and J by 0 bases. This chain's CDR3 is CASSLGQSSYEQYF. The CDR3 DNA reads as TGTGCCAGCAGCCTGGGACAGAGCTCCTACGAGCAGTACTTC.

On this clone: Other DNA sequences in the sample encode the same CDR3. The V gene is TRBV7-3, the J gene TRBJ1-3, with D unresolved. The V gene's germline CDR1 is SGHTA and CDR2 FQGTGA. Trimming took off 2 bases at V and 0 bases at J, with 2 bases between the two ends. CDR3 length: 13 residues. CDR3 region: CASSLFSGNTIYF. CDR3 nucleotides: TGTGCCAGCAGCTTATTCTCTGGAAACACCATATATTTT. Looking up the rest from reference TRBV7-3 and TRBJ1-3 gives the full variable domain: GAGVSQTPSNKVTEKGKYVELRCDPISGHTALYWYRQSLGQGPEFLIYFQGTGAADDSGLPNDRFFAVRPEGSVSTLKIQRTERGDSAVYLCASSLFSGNTIYFGEGSWLTVV.

The V and J genes are TRBV9 and TRBJ2-1, with D unresolved. V was clipped by 0 bases and J by 6 bases, with 16 bases between them. Looked up from germline, CDR1 is SGDLS and CDR2 is YYNGEE. CDR3 length: 16 amino acids. CDR3 in amino acids: CASSVGLRIDRNEQFF. DNA for the CDR3: TGTGCCAGCAGCGTAGGTCTGCGAATCGATCGCAATGAGCAGTTCTTC.

This clone has a handful of counts. The V gene is TRBV29-1, the J gene TRBJ1-5, with a weak D call TRBD1 (5 bases). Germline CDR1 and CDR2: SQVTM and ANQGSEA. Trimming stripped 4 bases from V and 6 bases from J, with 13 bases between. The CDR3 loop spans 13 amino acids. CDR3 in DNA: TGCAGCGTTGCCAGGGAGAGAGGTCAGCCCCAGCATTTT. It translates to CSVARERGQPQHF.

The V gene is TRBV6-5, the J gene TRBJ1-4; D is ambiguous. CDR1 and CDR2 from the germline V gene are MNHEY and SVGAGI. Trimming cost V 1 base and J 14 bases, with 8 bases left between them. The CDR3 extends over 11 amino acids. This CDR3 reads CASSYLGSLFF. In DNA form, the CDR3 reads TGTGCCAGCAGTTACTTAGGTTCTCTGTTTTTT.